This T cell receptor beta chain was sequenced for a study of blood T cell repertoires in COVID-19. For the study at large: The analysed material was cDNA or gDNA that came from T cells, B-cell-depleted T cells, or PBMCs.

Sequencing used immunoSEQ multiplex PCR; TCRdb keeps in-frame clones, though not all of them. The table records some 290,000 clones, about nine tenths of them present only once. Participants' own reports of clinical history determined their cohort assignment. CDR1 is SEHNR, CDR2 FQNEAQ, per germline (reference sequence). V lost 2 bases, J lost 3 bases, and 20 bases lay in between. This CDR3 contains 19 residues. Sample: PBMCs or T cells enriched from blood (not recorded which). The rearrangement joins TRBV7-9 to TRBJ1-6; D unclear. The TCR sequence derives from a woman aged 30 to 39 who had recovered from COVID-19. This chain's CDR3 is CASSLFIASHTIYNSPLHF. DNA of the CDR3: TGTGCCAGCAGCTTATTTATCGCGAGCCATACTATCTATAATTCACCCCTCCACTTT. The full variable domain, with the rest looked up from reference TRBV7-9 and TRBJ1-6, is DTGVSQNPRHKITKRGQNVTFRCDPISEHNRLYWYRQTLGQGPEFLTYFQNEAQLEKSRLLSDRFSAERPKGSFSTLEIQRTEQGDSAMYLCASSLFIASHTIYNSPLHFGNGTRLTVT.